A single sample gave rise to the 14 T cell receptor beta chains below, sequenced in a study of blood T cells in healthy people across ages. It was with a sample-barcoded 5' primer and a J-beta primer mix that a second PCR of roughly 7 to 12 cycles was run. TCRdb passed the 5' RACE reads through MiXCR, listing each CDR3 protein once. The data show about 510,000 distinct CDR3 sequences, about 25% seen once. This sample also appeared in a second study, on T cells of mothers and their children.

Sequences were obtained from blood. Every receptor here comes from a boy aged 2 to 9 in good health.

With respect to this clonotype: Relative to the germline gene, one junction end is altered; a read error may explain this. Here the CDR3 DNA reads TGTGCCAGCAGTCCCCTCCCCGGGCCAATAGCCCCGAACACTGAGGCTTTCTTT. The encoded protein is CASSPLPGPIAPNTEAFF. The chain employs TRBV12-3 or TRBV12-4 and TRBJ1-1; D unclear. The CDR3 sequence is 18 residues long.

The gene calls are TRBV24-1 and TRBJ2-5, with 7 bases aligning to TRBD1. CDR3 length: 13 residues. The V and J ends lost 9 bases and 3 bases, in that order; junction bases with no gene match: 6. CDR1 and CDR2 from the germline V gene are KGHDR and SFDVKD. CDR3 region: CATSTGTEETQYF. CDR3 DNA: TGTGCCACCTCAACCGGGACAGAAGAGACCCAGTACTTC.

The CDR3 reads CASSFPRTGSTRGYTF. CDR3 sequence (DNA): TGTGCCAGCAGCTTTCCTCGGACAGGGAGTACTCGTGGCTACACCTTC. The chain is built from TRBV7-9 and TRBJ1-2; 8 positions match TRBD1. The CDR3 has 16 residues. With V trimmed by 3 bases and J by 7 bases, 13 bases remained unmatched. Germline-derived CDR1 and CDR2 are SEHNR and FQNEAQ (reference sequence).

The chain carries TRBV6-6 and TRBJ1-2; no definite D call. The germline V and J ends were trimmed by 3 bases and 6 bases, with 14 bases remaining between them. CDR1 and CDR2 from the germline V gene are MNHNY and SVGAGI (reference sequence). This CDR3 is 14 amino acids long. The CDR3 spells CASSYGPPGDGYTF. The CDR3 DNA is TGTGCCAGCAGTTATGGGCCCCCGGGCGATGGCTACACCTTC.

This clonotype appeared once. This chain uses TRBV7-9 with TRBJ2-2, with 12 bases matching TRBD2. The trim removed 5 bases at V and 2 bases at J, leaving 6 bases unmatched. The CDR3 runs 17 residues. Germline CDR1 is SEHNR and CDR2 is FQNEAQ (reference sequence). The CDR3 sequence: CASSLGGLAGNTGELFF. For the CDR3, the DNA is TGTGCCAGCAGCCTAGGAGGACTAGCGGGAAACACCGGGGAGCTGTTTTTT. Looking up the rest from reference TRBV7-9 and TRBJ2-2 gives the full variable domain: DTGVSQNPRHKITKRGQNVTFRCDPISEHNRLYWYRQTLGQGPEFLTYFQNEAQLEKSRLLSDRFSAERPKGSFSTLEIQRTEQGDSAMYLCASSLGGLAGNTGELFFGEGSRLTVL.

As regards this clonotype: Germline and junction disagree at one end, which may indicate a read error. The DNA of the CDR3 is TGCGCCAGCACCAGGGGGTCCCCTTCTAGCTCTGGGGCCAACGTCTTGACTTTC. This sequence encodes CASTRGSPSSSGANVLTF. V gene TRBV5-1 combines with J gene TRBJ2-6, with 7 bases aligning to TRBD1. The CDR3 contains 18 residues. Germline-derived CDR1 and CDR2 are SGHRS and YFSETQ.

This clonotype was picked up a small number of times. V usage is TRBV6-2 or TRBV6-3 and J usage is TRBJ2-5; D is uncertain. The CDR3 sequence is 14 residues long. CDR1 and CDR2 (germline): MNHEY, SVGEGT. Between the trimmed V and J ends, which lost 6 bases and 2 bases, there was a span of 13 bases. CDR3: CASRMGNPQETQYF. DNA for the CDR3: TGTGCCAGCAGGATGGGAAATCCTCAAGAGACCCAGTACTTC.

The genes are TRBV12-3 or TRBV12-4 and TRBJ2-5; 10 nucleotides line up with TRBD2. The DNA matches TRBJ2-1 better at its end, which makes the J call doubtful. The CDR3 has 15 residues. Here the CDR3 DNA reads TGTGCCAGCAGTTTAAGCGGGGGGGCCAGGGATGAGCAGTTCTTC. It codes for CASSLSGGARDEQFF.

CDR3: CSVGGGAYEQYF. CDR3 sequence (DNA): TGCAGCGTTGGAGGGGGCGCCTACGAGCAGTACTTC. The chain employs TRBV29-1 and TRBJ2-7, with 7 bases matching TRBD1. With V trimmed by 4 bases and J by 2 bases, 2 bases remained unmatched. The germline CDR1 and CDR2 sequences are SQVTM and ANQGSEA. This CDR3 is built from 12 residues.

The chain recombines TRBV4-3 with TRBJ2-1; 7 bases line up with TRBD2. The CDR3 runs 18 residues. Germline values: CDR1 LGHNA, CDR2 YSLEER. Germline trimming cut 1 base from V and 0 bases from J; bases unmatched to any gene: 9. As DNA, the CDR3 is TGCGCCAGCAGCCAAGTCAGGGCCCAGCGGGACTCCTACAATGAGCAGTTCTTC. Encoded protein: CASSQVRAQRDSYNEQFF.

CDR3 in DNA: TGTGCCAGCAGCTGGACGGGAGGGCCGGTACTGGGGGGCAATGAGCAGTTCTTC. Its translation is CASSWTGGPVLGGNEQFF. This rearrangement joins TRBV7-2 to TRBJ2-1; 8 bases match TRBD2. Losses at the gene ends were 4 bases for V and 6 bases for J; bases not matched to a gene: 17. Germline CDR1 SGHTA, CDR2 FQGNSA. The CDR3 is 18 residues long.

The rearrangement uses TRBV20-1 and TRBJ2-5; TRBD2 agrees at 10 bases. This CDR3 has 18 residues. The J segment lost 4 bases and the V segment lost 5 bases, leaving 19 bases of the junction unmatched. CDR1 and CDR2 (germline): DFQATT, SNEGSKA (reference sequence). The DNA for the CDR3 is TGCAGTGCTCAGGCTCTAGCGGGAGAACAGCCGCATGGAGAGACCCAGTACTTC. Translated: CSAQALAGEQPHGETQYF.

The rearrangement joins TRBV15 to TRBJ2-3, with D possibly being TRBD2 (5 bases). V lost 5 bases and J 2 bases, leaving 17 bases between the germline ends. The CDR3 runs to 16 residues. From germline, CDR1 is LNHNV and CDR2 YYDKDF (reference sequence). For the CDR3, the DNA is TGTGCCACCAGCGAGGAGGTGGGCCTCTTCACAGATACGCAGTATTTT. It is translated as CATSEEVGLFTDTQYF.

The genes are TRBV20-1 and TRBJ2-1; 8 bases align to TRBD1. The CDR3 is 15 amino acids. Germline CDR1 reads DFQATT; CDR2 reads SNEGSKA (reference sequence). Losses at the gene ends were 0 bases for V and 5 bases for J; bases not matched to a gene: 6. The CDR3 protein is CSARDNRGVNNEQFF. The CDR3 DNA reads as TGCAGTGCTAGAGATAACAGGGGGGTCAACAATGAGCAGTTCTTC.